Detailed here is one T cell receptor beta chain. No antigen is known for it. The data were obtained in a study of OX40 agonist ivuxolimab in advanced cancers. Study-level results: Expanded peripheral T cells had an undetermined antigen specificity. At 0.1 to 3.0 mg/kg and by week 6, CD4+ and CD8+ T cells in the blood had expanded clonally.

TCRdb keeps only in-frame clones here, not all; method: immunoSEQ multiplex PCR. The sample includes tens of thousands of clones, approximately 90% of them seen just once. This CDR3 spans 14 amino acids. Germline V lookup: CDR1 KGHSH, CDR2 LQKENI. V was shortened by 1 base and J by 4 bases, with 7 bases between the two germline ends. The study sampled blood at baseline, cycle 4 day 1, and cycle 7 day 1. The gene calls are TRBV18 and TRBJ1-4; the D gene is possibly TRBD1 (6 bases). The specimen comprised CD4+ or CD8+ T cells sorted from blood, sampled in a trial of the OX40 agonist ivuxolimab. The TCR was taken from an adult with an advanced solid tumor such as melanoma, head and neck, liver or kidney cancer. The CDR3 sequence is CASSPQGGNEKLFF. CDR3 coding DNA: TGTGCCAGCTCACCACAGGGGGGTAATGAAAAACTGTTTTTT.